Below, 24 T cell receptor beta chains from the same sample are listed, as sequenced in a study of cytomegalovirus exposure and HLA in healthy donors. The PCR used 60 Vbeta and 13 Jbeta primers. The table came from immunoSEQ multiplex PCR; TCRdb's copy has only in-frame clones and leaves some out. The sample includes roughly 110,000 clones, 77% of them seen just once. The sample was PBMCs. Source of these receptors: a male donor in good health and CMV-seronegative.

The genes are TRBV7-2 and TRBJ2-7; D may be TRBD1 (7 bases). Trimming cost V 2 bases and J 3 bases, with 14 bases left between them. Germline V gene sequence: CDR1 SGHTA, CDR2 FQGNSA. This CDR3 contains 15 residues. This chain's CDR3 is CASSLNRGGFYEQYF. The CDR3 coding sequence is TGTGCCAGCAGCTTAAACAGGGGAGGATTCTACGAGCAGTACTTC.

The chain recombines TRBV18 with TRBJ2-5; TRBD2 matches 14 bases. The V and J ends lost 7 bases and 7 bases, in that order; junction bases with no gene match: 5. The CDR3 loop spans 14 amino acids. CDR1 and CDR2 from the germline V gene are KGHSH and LQKENI. The CDR3 region is CASFGTSGSGTQYF. DNA for the CDR3: TGTGCCAGCTTCGGGACTAGCGGGAGCGGGACCCAGTACTTC.

The DNA for the CDR3 is TGCGCCAGCAGCCTACTGACCTACGAGCAGTACTTC. This gives the protein CASSLLTYEQYF. This chain joins TRBV10-2 and TRBJ2-7, with D unclear. The CDR3 is made up of 12 amino acids. The germline gives CDR1 WSHSY, CDR2 SAAADI. Trimming removed 6 bases from V and 2 bases from J, with 8 bases in between.

The chain couples TRBV4-1 to TRBJ2-5; 14 positions agree with TRBD2. This CDR3 has 16 residues. Germline CDR1 MGHRA, CDR2 YSYEKL. V was clipped by 1 base and J by 4 bases; unmatched bases: 2. The CDR3 DNA follows: TGCGCCAGCAGCCAAGGAGGGACTAGCGGGAGAGAGACCCAGTACTTC. This translates into CASSQGGTSGRETQYF.

This chain joins TRBV11-2 and TRBJ2-7, with TRBD2 identical over 8 bases. Germline CDR1 is SGHAT and CDR2 is FQNNGV. This CDR3 has 15 residues. V lost 1 base to trimming and J lost 4 bases; unmatched junction nucleotides: 6. CDR3: CASSLGREAWYEQYF. For the CDR3, the DNA is TGTGCCAGCAGCTTAGGGCGGGAGGCGTGGTACGAGCAGTACTTC.

This rearrangement joins TRBV2 to TRBJ1-2; the D gene is possibly TRBD1 (6 bases). The length of the CDR3 is 15 residues. V lost 7 bases and J 4 bases, leaving 19 bases between the germline ends. Germline V gene lookup returns CDR1 SNHLY and CDR2 FYNNEI. The CDR3 reads CASTVEEGGSYGYTF. As DNA, the CDR3 is TGTGCCAGCACTGTTGAAGAGGGGGGGAGCTATGGCTACACCTTC. The complete variable domain, with remaining parts taken from reference TRBV2 and TRBJ1-2, reads EPEVTQTPSHQVTQMGQEVILRCVPISNHLYFYWYRQILGQKVEFLVSFYNNEISEKSEIFDDQFSVERPDGSNFTLKIRSTKLEDSAMYFCASTVEEGGSYGYTFGSGTRLTVV.

The chain combines TRBV27 with TRBJ1-1; 8 nucleotides agree with TRBD1. CDR1 and CDR2 from the germline V gene are MNHEY and SMNVEV (reference sequence). V lost 6 bases to trimming and J lost 4 bases; unmatched junction nucleotides: 4. The CDR3 has 13 residues. CDR3 nucleotides: TGTGCCAGCAGATCCACAGGGGGCACTGAAGCTTTCTTT. Translating gives CASRSTGGTEAFF.

DNA of the CDR3: TGTGCCAGCAGCAAAACGGGGAGCTCCTACGAGCAGTACTTC. Translating it yields CASSKTGSSYEQYF. The chain couples TRBV27 to TRBJ2-7; a possible D gene is TRBD2 (5 bases). V gave up 6 bases and J gave up 0 bases, with 12 bases separating them. CDR3 length: 14 amino acids. Looked up from germline, CDR1 is MNHEY and CDR2 is SMNVEV (reference sequence).

This clone was detected a few times. This rearrangement joins TRBV5-1 to TRBJ2-7; 9 bases map to TRBD1. The CDR3 runs to 15 residues. Germline V gene data show CDR1 as SGHRS and CDR2 as YFSETQ. The V and J ends lost 3 bases and 4 bases, in that order; junction bases with no gene match: 8. The CDR3 spells CASSSGLGQGYEQYF. CDR3 bases: TGCGCCAGCAGCTCGGGATTGGGACAGGGTTACGAGCAGTACTTC.

This clone was seen once. The chain couples TRBV25-1 to TRBJ2-7, with TRBD1 matching over 11 bases. The CDR3 is 13 residues long. V trimming: 6 bases; J trimming: 2 bases; junction bases outside the gene matches: 0. Germline values: CDR1 MGHDK, CDR2 SYGVNS. The CDR3 protein is CASRDRGPYEQYF. CDR3 nucleotides: TGTGCCAGCAGGGACAGGGGGCCCTACGAGCAGTACTTC.

The chain links TRBV11-1 to TRBJ2-5; D gene ambiguous. Germline CDR1 and CDR2: SGHAT and FQDESV (reference sequence). CDR3 size: 14 residues. Deletions cut 6 bases from V and 1 base from J, with 12 bases between. The CDR3 sequence is CASSSLKFQETQYF. The CDR3 bases are TGTGCCAGCAGTTCGCTAAAATTCCAAGAGACCCAGTACTTC.

This chain joins TRBV6-5 and TRBJ1-6; 7 bases align to TRBD1. The germline gives CDR1 MNHEY, CDR2 SVGAGI. Trimming cost V 7 bases and J 6 bases; bases outside gene matches: 9. The CDR3 covers 15 residues. CDR3 sequence: CASTTDRTLNSPLHF. For the CDR3, the DNA is TGTGCCAGCACAACGGACAGGACCCTTAATTCACCCCTCCACTTT.

The rearrangement links TRBV27 to TRBJ1-1, with 9 bases matching TRBD1. V was pared by 6 bases and J by 3 bases, with 8 bases of the junction left unmatched. CDR3 length: 15 amino acids. The germline CDR1 and CDR2 sequences are MNHEY and SMNVEV (reference sequence). DNA of the CDR3: TGTGCCAGCAGAACATACCGGGACAGGGACACTGAAGCTTTCTTT. Translated: CASRTYRDRDTEAFF.

The V gene is TRBV6-5, the J gene TRBJ2-7; D is perhaps TRBD2 (6 bases). The CDR3 covers 13 residues. Germline CDR1 is MNHEY and CDR2 is SVGAGI. V was pared by 6 bases and J by 2 bases, with 11 bases between. The CDR3 here is CASSLGGPYEQYF. The CDR3 bases are TGTGCCAGCAGCTTGGGGGGACCCTACGAGCAGTACTTC.

CDR3 bases: TGTGCCAGCAGCACCCGGACAGGGAACACCGGGGAGCTGTTTTTT. Its protein is CASSTRTGNTGELFF. The chain couples TRBV5-4 to TRBJ2-2, with 7 bases lining up with TRBD1. This CDR3 is 15 amino acids long. Germline V gene data show CDR1 as SGHNT and CDR2 as YYREEE (reference sequence). V shed 4 bases and J 1 base; nucleotides not matched to a gene: 4.

CDR3 DNA: TGTGCCAGTAGTACTATGACTAGCGGGAGGGCCGAAGAGACCCAGTACTTC. This encodes CASSTMTSGRAEETQYF. The chain is built from TRBV19 and TRBJ2-5; TRBD2 aligns across 14 bases. The V and J ends lost 4 bases and 3 bases, in that order; junction bases with no gene match: 7. The germline CDR1 and CDR2 sequences are LNHDA and SQIVND (reference sequence). There are 17 residues in the CDR3.

This clone has only one observation. The V call is TRBV30, the J call TRBJ2-1, with TRBD2 matching 13 bases. This CDR3 is 15 amino acids long. Germline values: CDR1 GTSNPN, CDR2 SVGIG (reference sequence). J lost 9 bases, V lost 3 bases, and 8 bases had no gene match. The CDR3 protein is CAWRASGLAGFEQFF. The CDR3 DNA reads as TGTGCCTGGAGGGCTTCGGGACTAGCGGGATTTGAGCAGTTCTTC.

The chain recombines TRBV30 with TRBJ2-5; TRBD1 might be the D (6 bases). The better agreement between TRBJ2-7 and the DNA end casts doubt on the J call. Germline loops: CDR1 GTSNPN, CDR2 SVGIG (reference sequence). CDR3 length: 12 amino acids. The CDR3 region has the DNA TGTGCCTGGACAGGGGCTAGGGACGAGCAGTACTTC. It encodes CAWTGARDEQYF.

This clone was observed a single time. The chain employs TRBV20-1 and TRBJ2-1; D unresolved. The V gene's germline CDR1 is DFQATT and CDR2 SNEGSKA (reference sequence). This CDR3 contains 11 residues. With 1 base removed from V and 10 bases from J, the gap between germline ends came to 8 bases. Here the CDR3 DNA reads TGCAGTGCTAGAGGACTTAACGAGCAGTTCTTC. Its protein product is CSARGLNEQFF.

The J gene is TRBJ2-1, the V gene TRBV27; D is ambiguous. The CDR3 is 13 residues long. Trimming took off 0 bases at V and 9 bases at J, with 9 bases between the two ends. Germline V gene lookup returns CDR1 MNHEY and CDR2 SMNVEV (reference sequence). The CDR3 DNA follows: TGTGCCAGCAGTTTATCGGCGGCTGTTGAGCAGTTCTTC. Protein sequence: CASSLSAAVEQFF.

V is TRBV7-8 and J is TRBJ2-5; D may be TRBD2 (6 bases). The DNA end is a closer match to TRBJ2-7, so the J assignment may be wrong. Germline V lookup: CDR1 SGHVS, CDR2 FQNEAQ. This CDR3 region has 19 residues. The CDR3 protein is CASSARLEGLGSTIYEQYF. The CDR3 nucleotides read TGTGCCAGCAGCGCAAGACTAGAGGGCCTAGGCTCTACCATCTACGAGCAGTACTTC.

In the case of this clone: Compared with germline, one end of the junction differs, possibly owing to a read error. This chain joins TRBV7-9 and TRBJ2-1; TRBD2 agrees at 8 bases. This CDR3 is 15 amino acids long. The V gene's germline CDR1 is SEHNR and CDR2 FQNEAQ (reference sequence). CDR3 nucleotide sequence: TGTGCCAGCAGCCTACTAGCGGAGATCTACAGTGAGCAGTTCTTC. It encodes CASSLLAEIYSEQFF.

The chain couples TRBV12-5 to TRBJ2-7; 12 bases are a match to TRBD2. With V trimmed by 9 bases and J by 2 bases, 5 bases remained unmatched. The CDR3 contains 14 residues. Germline CDR1 LGHNT, CDR2 FRNRAP. The CDR3 is CASQGLAGTYEQYF. CDR3 coding DNA: TGTGCTAGCCAAGGACTAGCGGGGACCTACGAGCAGTACTTC.

The chain uses TRBV4-2 and TRBJ2-1; D may be TRBD2 (6 bases). V was trimmed by 3 bases and J by 4 bases, leaving 10 bases between them. Germline V lookup: CDR1 LGHNA, CDR2 YNFKEQ. The length of the CDR3 is 14 residues. The CDR3 coding sequence is TGTGCCAGCAGCCAGCCGGGGGAATACAATGAGCAGTTCTTC. It specifies CASSQPGEYNEQFF.